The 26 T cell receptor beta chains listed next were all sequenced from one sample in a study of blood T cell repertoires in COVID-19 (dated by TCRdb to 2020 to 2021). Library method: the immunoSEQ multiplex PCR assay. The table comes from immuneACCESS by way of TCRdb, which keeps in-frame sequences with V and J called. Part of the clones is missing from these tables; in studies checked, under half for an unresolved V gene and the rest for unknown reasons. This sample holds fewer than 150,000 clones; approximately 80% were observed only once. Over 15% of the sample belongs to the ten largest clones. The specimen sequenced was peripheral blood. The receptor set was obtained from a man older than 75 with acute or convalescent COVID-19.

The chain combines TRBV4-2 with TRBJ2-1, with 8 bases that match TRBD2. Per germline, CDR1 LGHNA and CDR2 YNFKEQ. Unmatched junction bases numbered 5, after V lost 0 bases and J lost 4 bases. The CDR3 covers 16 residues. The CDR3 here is CASSQERRGGYNEQFF. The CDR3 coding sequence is TGTGCCAGCAGCCAAGAACGACGGGGGGGGTACAATGAGCAGTTCTTC.

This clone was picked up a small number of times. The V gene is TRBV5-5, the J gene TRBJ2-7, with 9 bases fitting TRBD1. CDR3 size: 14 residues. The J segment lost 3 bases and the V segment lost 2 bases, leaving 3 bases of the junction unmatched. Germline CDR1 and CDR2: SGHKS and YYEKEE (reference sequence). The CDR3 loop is CASSLQGANYEQYF. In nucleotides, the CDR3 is TGTGCCAGCAGCTTACAGGGGGCCAACTACGAGCAGTACTTC.

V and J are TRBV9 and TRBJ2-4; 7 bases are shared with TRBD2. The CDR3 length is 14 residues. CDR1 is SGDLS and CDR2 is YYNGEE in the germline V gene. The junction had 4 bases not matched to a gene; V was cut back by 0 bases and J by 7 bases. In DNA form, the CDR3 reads TGTGCCAGCAGCGTAGACCACGGGGGGAACATTCAGTACTTC. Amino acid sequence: CASSVDHGGNIQYF.

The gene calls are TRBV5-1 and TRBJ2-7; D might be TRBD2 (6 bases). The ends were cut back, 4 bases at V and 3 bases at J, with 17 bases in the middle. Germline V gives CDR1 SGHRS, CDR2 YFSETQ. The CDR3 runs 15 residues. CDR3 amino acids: CASSSTSGTGYEQYF. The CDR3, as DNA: TGCGCCAGCAGCAGTACCTCCGGGACTGGCTACGAGCAGTACTTC.

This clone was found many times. The CDR3 reads CASCRYGFLDQPQHF. The CDR3 DNA sequence: TGTGCCAGCTGCAGGTATGGATTTCTTGATCAGCCCCAGCATTTT. V usage is TRBV6-5 and J usage is TRBJ1-5; unclear D gene. The germline V and J ends were trimmed by 8 bases and 5 bases, with 19 bases remaining between them. Germline V gene sequence: CDR1 MNHEY, CDR2 SVGAGI. The CDR3 spans 15 residues.

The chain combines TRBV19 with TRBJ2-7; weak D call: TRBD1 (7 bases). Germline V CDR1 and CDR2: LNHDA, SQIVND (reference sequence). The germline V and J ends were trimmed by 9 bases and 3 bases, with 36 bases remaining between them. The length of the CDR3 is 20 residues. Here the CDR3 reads CARIRTRDSEATPRDYEQYF. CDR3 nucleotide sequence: TGTGCCAGAATCCGGACCCGGGACAGCGAAGCAACACCGCGGGACTACGAGCAGTACTTC.

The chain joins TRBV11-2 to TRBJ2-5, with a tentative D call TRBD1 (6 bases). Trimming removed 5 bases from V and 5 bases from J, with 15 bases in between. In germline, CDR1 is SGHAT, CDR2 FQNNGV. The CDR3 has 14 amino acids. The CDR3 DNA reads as TGTGCCAGCAGCAAACCCAGGGGAATGGAGACCCAGTACTTC. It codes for CASSKPRGMETQYF. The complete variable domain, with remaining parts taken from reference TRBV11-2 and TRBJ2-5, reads EAGVAQSPRYKIIEKRQSVAFWCNPISGHATLYWYQQILGQGPKLLIQFQNNGVVDDSQLPKDRFSAERLKGVDSTLKIQPAKLEDSAVYLCASSKPRGMETQYFGPGTRLLVL.

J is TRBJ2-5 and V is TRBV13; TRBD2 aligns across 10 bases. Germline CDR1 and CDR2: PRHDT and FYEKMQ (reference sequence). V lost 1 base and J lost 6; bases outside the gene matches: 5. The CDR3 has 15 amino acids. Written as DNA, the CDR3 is TGTGCCAGCAGCTTAGCGGCTAGCGGGGGCAAGACCCAGTACTTC. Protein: CASSLAASGGKTQYF.

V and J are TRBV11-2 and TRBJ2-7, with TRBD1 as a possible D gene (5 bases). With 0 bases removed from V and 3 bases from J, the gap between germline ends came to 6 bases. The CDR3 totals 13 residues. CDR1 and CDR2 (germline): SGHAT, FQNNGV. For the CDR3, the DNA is TGTGCCAGCAGCTTAGAAGGACACTACGAGCAGTACTTC. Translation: CASSLEGHYEQYF.

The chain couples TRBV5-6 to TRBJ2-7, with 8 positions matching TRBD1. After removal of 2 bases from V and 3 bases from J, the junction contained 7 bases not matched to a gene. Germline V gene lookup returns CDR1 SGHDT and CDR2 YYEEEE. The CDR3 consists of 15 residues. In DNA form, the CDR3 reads TGTGCCAGCAGCTTTGGGACAGGACGGGGCTACGAGCAGTACTTC. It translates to CASSFGTGRGYEQYF.

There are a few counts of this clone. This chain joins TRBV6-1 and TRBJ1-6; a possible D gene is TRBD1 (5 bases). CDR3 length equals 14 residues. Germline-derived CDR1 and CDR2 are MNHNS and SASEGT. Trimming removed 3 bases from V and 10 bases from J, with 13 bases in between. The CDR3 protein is CASSDLGAGSPLHF. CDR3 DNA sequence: TGTGCCAGCAGTGATTTAGGGGCCGGCTCACCCCTCCACTTT.

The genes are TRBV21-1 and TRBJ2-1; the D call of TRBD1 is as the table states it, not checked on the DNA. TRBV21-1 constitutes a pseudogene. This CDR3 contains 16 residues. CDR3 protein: CASSGRRPKTYSEQFF. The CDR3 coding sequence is TGTGCCAGCAGCGGCAGAAGACCGAAGACGTACAGTGAGCAGTTCTTC.

CDR3 protein: CASSLAQGGTTEAFF. The CDR3 bases are TGCGCCAGCAGCTTGGCCCAGGGGGGTACCACTGAAGCTTTCTTT. This rearrangement joins TRBV5-1 to TRBJ1-1; 7 nucleotides match TRBD1. From germline, CDR1 is SGHRS and CDR2 YFSETQ. This CDR3 region has 15 residues. Trimming took 0 bases from V and 4 from J; bases not matched to a gene: 6.

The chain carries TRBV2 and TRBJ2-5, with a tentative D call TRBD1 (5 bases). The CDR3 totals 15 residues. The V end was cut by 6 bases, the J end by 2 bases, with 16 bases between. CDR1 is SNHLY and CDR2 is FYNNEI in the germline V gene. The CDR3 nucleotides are TGTGCCAGCAGCGACTTGACAGAAATACAAGAGACCCAGTACTTC. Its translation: CASSDLTEIQETQYF.

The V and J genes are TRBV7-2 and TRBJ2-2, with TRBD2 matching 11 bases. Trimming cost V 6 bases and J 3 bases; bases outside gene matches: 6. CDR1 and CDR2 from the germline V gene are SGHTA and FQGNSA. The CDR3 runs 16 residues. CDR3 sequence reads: CASRKGLAADTGELFF. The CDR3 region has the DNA TGTGCCAGCAGAAAGGGACTAGCGGCCGACACCGGGGAGCTGTTTTTT.

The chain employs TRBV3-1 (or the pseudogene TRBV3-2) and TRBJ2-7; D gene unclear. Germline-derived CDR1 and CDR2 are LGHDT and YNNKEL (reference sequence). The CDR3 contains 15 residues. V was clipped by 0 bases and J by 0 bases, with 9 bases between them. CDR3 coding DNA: TGTGCCAGCAGCCAAGACCCAGGAATCTCCTACGAGCAGTACTTC. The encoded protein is CASSQDPGISYEQYF.

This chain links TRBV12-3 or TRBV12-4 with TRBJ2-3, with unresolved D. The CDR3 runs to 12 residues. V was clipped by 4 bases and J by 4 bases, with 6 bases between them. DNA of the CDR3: TGTGCCAGCAGTTATACTGCAGATACGCAGTATTTT. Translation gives CASSYTADTQYF.

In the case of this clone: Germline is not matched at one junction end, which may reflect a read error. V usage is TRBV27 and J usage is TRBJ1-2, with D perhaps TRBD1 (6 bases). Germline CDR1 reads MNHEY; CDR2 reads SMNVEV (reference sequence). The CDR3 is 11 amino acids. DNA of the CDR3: TGTGCCAGCAGTTTATCAGGGGGGGAGCCCTTC. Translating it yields CASSLSGGEPF.

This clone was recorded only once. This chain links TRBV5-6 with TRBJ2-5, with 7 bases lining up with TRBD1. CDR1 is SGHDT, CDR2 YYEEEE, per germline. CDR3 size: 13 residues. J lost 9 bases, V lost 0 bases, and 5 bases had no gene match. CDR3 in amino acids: CASSLGFQGAQYF. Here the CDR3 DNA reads TGTGCCAGCAGCTTGGGCTTCCAGGGGGCCCAGTACTTC. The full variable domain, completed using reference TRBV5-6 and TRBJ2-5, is DAGVTQSPTHLIKTRGQQVTLRCSPKSGHDTVSWYQQALGQGPQFIFQYYEEEERQRGNFPDRFSGHQFPNYSSELNVNALLLGDSALYLCASSLGFQGAQYFGPGTRLLVL.

The CDR3 protein is CASRRRAGELFF. CDR3 bases: TGTGCCAGCAGACGGCGGGCCGGGGAGCTGTTTTTT. The chain joins TRBV28 to TRBJ2-2; D is perhaps TRBD2 (5 bases). Germline values: CDR1 MDHEN, CDR2 SYDVKM. With 6 bases removed from V and 6 bases from J, the gap between germline ends came to 8 bases. The CDR3 covers 12 residues.

CDR3 sequence reads: CASSSTGTANSPLHF. The CDR3 region has the DNA TGTGCCAGCAGCTCGACCGGGACAGCTAATTCACCCCTCCACTTT. The genes are TRBV6-6 and TRBJ1-6; 7 positions agree with TRBD1. The germline V gene has CDR1 MNHNY and CDR2 SVGAGI (reference sequence). With V trimmed by 6 bases and J by 6 bases, 8 bases remained unmatched. The CDR3 length is 15 residues.

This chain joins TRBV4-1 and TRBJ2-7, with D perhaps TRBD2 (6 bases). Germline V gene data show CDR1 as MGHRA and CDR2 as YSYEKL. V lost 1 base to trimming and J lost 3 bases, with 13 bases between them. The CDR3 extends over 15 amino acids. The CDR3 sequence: CASSQGGTEGYEQYF. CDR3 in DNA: TGCGCCAGCAGCCAAGGTGGGACGGAGGGCTACGAGCAGTACTTC.

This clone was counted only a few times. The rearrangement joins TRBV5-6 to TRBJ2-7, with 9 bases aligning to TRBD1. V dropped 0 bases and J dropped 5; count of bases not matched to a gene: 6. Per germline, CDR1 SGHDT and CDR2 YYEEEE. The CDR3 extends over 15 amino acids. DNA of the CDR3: TGTGCCAGCAGCTTGGTGGGGACAGGGACCCACGAGCAGTACTTC. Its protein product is CASSLVGTGTHEQYF.

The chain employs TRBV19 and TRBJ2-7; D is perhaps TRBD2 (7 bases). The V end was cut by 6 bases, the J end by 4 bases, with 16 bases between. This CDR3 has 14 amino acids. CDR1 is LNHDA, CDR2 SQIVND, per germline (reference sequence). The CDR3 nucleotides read TGTGCCAGTAGCGACGGGGGGCTGAAGTACGAGCAGTACTTC. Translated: CASSDGGLKYEQYF.

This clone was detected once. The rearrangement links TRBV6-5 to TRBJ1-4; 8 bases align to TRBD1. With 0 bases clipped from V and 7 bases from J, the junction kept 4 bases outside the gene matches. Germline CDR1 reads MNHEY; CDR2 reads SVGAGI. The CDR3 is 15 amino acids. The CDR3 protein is CASSYSQGGSEKLFF. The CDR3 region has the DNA TGTGCCAGCAGTTACTCACAGGGGGGGAGTGAAAAACTGTTTTTT.

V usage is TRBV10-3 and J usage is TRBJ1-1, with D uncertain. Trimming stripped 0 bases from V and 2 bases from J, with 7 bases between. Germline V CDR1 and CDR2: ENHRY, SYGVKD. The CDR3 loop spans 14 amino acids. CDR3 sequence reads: CAISESAPNTEAFF. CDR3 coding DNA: TGTGCCATCAGTGAGTCGGCTCCTAACACTGAAGCTTTCTTT.